This TCR beta chain was sequenced during a study of identical twins. Healthy Caucasians alone served as donors. Concerning this clonotype: Its antigen is unidentified.

Whole-study results and caveats: Fewer insertions characterized abundant cord blood beta clonotypes, whereas memory repertoires showed none.

A universal primer site arose from template switching, and cDNA bore unique molecular identifiers. Using its own MiXCR run on the 5' RACE reads, TCRdb lists one record per CDR3 protein. The data contain 450,000 or so distinct CDR3 sequences, around a sixth of them seen just once; the ten biggest clones take up 9.5% to 15%. Germline CDR1 is SGHVS and CDR2 is FQNEAQ. V dropped 1 base and J dropped 7; count of bases not matched to a gene: 5. The CDR3 loop spans 15 amino acids. This rearrangement joins TRBV7-8 to TRBJ1-5; 9 nucleotides match TRBD1. The sequenced sample consisted of naive T cells sorted from blood. This TCR came from a man between 50 and 59 years old in good health. CDR3 DNA: TGTGCCAGCAGCTTAGGGACAGGGGTTCGGCAGCCCCAGCATTTT. This codes for CASSLGTGVRQPQHF.